Following are 14 T cell receptor beta chains from one sample sequenced in a study of CD8 T cell repertoires and HIV-1 epitope variants. No antigens are known for them. Profiling relied on immunoSEQ multiplex PCR, and the TCRdb table lists in-frame clones only, not all of them. The top ten clones hold approximately 50% of a sample with 5,000 or so clones, just under 70% of them seen once. The sequenced sample was cultured CD8+ T cells derived from PBMCs. The source of these receptors is a male donor with HIV.

The gene calls are TRBV5-1 and TRBJ2-7; the D gene could be TRBD1 or TRBD2 (5 bases each). V lost 0 bases, J lost 6 bases, and 7 bases lay in between. The V gene's germline CDR1 is SGHRS and CDR2 YFSETQ. There are 12 residues in the CDR3. The CDR3: CASSLEGSEQYF. As DNA, the CDR3 is TGCGCCAGCAGCTTGGAGGGGAGCGAGCAGTACTTC. Drawing the rest from reference TRBV5-1 and TRBJ2-7, the complete variable domain is KAGVTQTPRYLIKTRGQQVTLSCSPISGHRSVSWYQQTPGQGLQFLFEYFSETQRNKGNFPGRFSGRQFSNSRSEMNVSTLELGDSALYLCASSLEGSEQYFGPGTRLTVT.

The chain combines TRBV7-9 with TRBJ1-1; 7 nucleotides align to TRBD1. CDR3 length: 15 amino acids. Looked up from germline, CDR1 is SEHNR and CDR2 is FQNEAQ (reference sequence). V lost 6 bases, J lost 1 base, and 8 bases stayed unmatched. The CDR3 sequence: CASRSDPGGNTEAFF. CDR3 DNA sequence: TGTGCCAGCAGGTCAGATCCAGGGGGGAACACTGAAGCTTTCTTT.

V usage is TRBV14 and J usage is TRBJ1-1, with 7 bases that match TRBD1. Germline CDR1 and CDR2: SGHDN and FVKESK. CDR3 length: 17 residues. The V segment lost 2 bases and the J segment 1 base; nucleotides outside the gene matches: 10. Written as DNA, the CDR3 is TGTGCCAGCAGCCAAAGTTGGAGGGGGCAAAGGAACACTGAAGCTTTCTTT. Its protein product is CASSQSWRGQRNTEAFF.

The chain carries TRBV7-2 and TRBJ2-7, with D perhaps TRBD2 (7 bases). The CDR3 consists of 15 residues. Germline V gene data show CDR1 as SGHTA and CDR2 as FQGNSA. Trimming stripped 2 bases from V and 4 bases from J, with 15 bases between. The CDR3 DNA sequence: TGTGCCAGCAGCTTACATTGGGGGGGCAGTTACGAGCAGTACTTC. Its translation: CASSLHWGGSYEQYF.

The genes are TRBV6-1 and TRBJ2-2; D is uncertain. V dropped 8 bases and J dropped 7 bases, with 20 bases sitting between them. This CDR3 comprises 15 residues. CDR1 MNHNS and CDR2 SASEGT come from the germline V gene. The CDR3 DNA reads TGTGCCAGCGACGCCGGTAGCTGGGTGGGCGGGGAGCTGTTTTTT. As protein: CASDAGSWVGGELFF.

V and J are TRBV4-1 and TRBJ2-7; 12 nucleotides line up with TRBD1. J lost 5 bases, V lost 0 bases, and 11 bases had no gene match. Germline-derived CDR1 and CDR2 are MGHRA and YSYEKL. The length of the CDR3 is 18 residues. The CDR3 reads CASSQEPGQGAIYNEQYF. The CDR3 DNA is TGCGCCAGCAGCCAAGAGCCGGGACAGGGGGCGATTTATAACGAGCAGTACTTC.

This clone was detected a few times. This chain joins TRBV6-1 and TRBJ2-7, with 8 bases fitting TRBD1. Germline V gene lookup returns CDR1 MNHNS and CDR2 SASEGT. The CDR3 loop spans 15 amino acids. The trim removed 6 bases at V and 7 bases at J, leaving 14 bases unmatched. The CDR3 region is CASREDRDLPGEQYF. The CDR3 DNA reads TGTGCCAGCAGGGAGGACAGGGATCTTCCGGGTGAGCAGTACTTC.

This clone has only one observation. The J gene is TRBJ1-1, the V gene TRBV7-2; TRBD1 aligns across 8 bases. The V gene end was trimmed by 3 bases and the J gene end by 1 base; junction bases not matched to a gene: 7. The CDR3 covers 16 residues. CDR1 is SGHTA, CDR2 FQGNSA, per germline. This CDR3 reads CASSFTDRGGNTEAFF. The DNA for the CDR3 is TGTGCCAGCAGCTTTACAGACAGGGGCGGGAACACTGAAGCTTTCTTT.

The CDR3 reads CASIEGQQSYEQYF. The CDR3 bases are TGTGCCAGCATTGAAGGACAGCAGTCCTACGAGCAGTACTTC. This chain links TRBV6-5 with TRBJ2-7, with TRBD1 as a possible D gene (6 bases). The CDR3 totals 14 residues. In germline, CDR1 is MNHEY, CDR2 SVGAGI. Deletions cut 7 bases from V and 1 base from J, with 14 bases between.

This sequence joins TRBV6-6 and TRBJ2-3; the D gene is possibly TRBD1 (6 bases). Germline V gene sequence: CDR1 MNHNY, CDR2 SVGAGI (reference sequence). V was cut by 5 bases and J by 1 base, with 13 bases left in between. The CDR3 has 15 residues. The CDR3 DNA reads TGTGCCAGCAGTCCCTACAGGGCGGGCACAGATACGCAGTATTTT. It is translated as CASSPYRAGTDTQYF.

The V call is TRBV29-1, the J call TRBJ2-1; no clear D gene. CDR1 and CDR2 from the germline V gene are SQVTM and ANQGSEA. The CDR3 extends over 10 amino acids. V lost 4 bases to trimming and J lost 8 bases, with 6 bases between them. In nucleotides, the CDR3 is TGCAGCGTTGTGGGCGATGAGCAGTTCTTC. The encoded protein is CSVVGDEQFF.

The chain links TRBV4-3 to TRBJ2-7, with no clear D. CDR1 is LGHNA and CDR2 is YSLEER in the germline V gene. The CDR3 loop spans 14 amino acids. V was pared by 4 bases and J by 3 bases, with 13 bases between. CDR3: CASSPELDYYEQYF. The CDR3 coding sequence is TGCGCCAGCAGCCCTGAGTTGGATTACTACGAGCAGTACTTC.

The CDR3 DNA sequence: TGCAGCGTTGATTTGGGGGGATATGGCTACACCTTC. This sequence encodes CSVDLGGYGYTF. The chain recombines TRBV29-1 with TRBJ1-2, with D possibly being TRBD1 (5 bases). V was shortened by 3 bases and J by 5 bases, with 10 bases between the two germline ends. This CDR3 contains 12 residues. CDR1 SQVTM and CDR2 ANQGSEA come from the germline V gene. Together with reference TRBV29-1 and TRBJ1-2, the CDR3 gives the full variable domain: SAVISQKPSRDICQRGTSLTIQCQVDSQVTMMFWYRQQPGQSLTLIATANQGSEATYESGFVIDKFPISRPNLTFSTLTVSNMSPEDSSIYLCSVDLGGYGYTFGSGTRLTVV.

CDR3 nucleotide sequence: TGTGCCAGCAGCGTAGCGGCCTTAGGGAATGAGCAGTTCTTC. Amino acids: CASSVAALGNEQFF. V gene TRBV9 combines with J gene TRBJ2-1; unclear D gene. CDR3 length: 14 amino acids. Between the trimmed V and J ends, which lost 0 bases and 7 bases, there was a span of 11 bases. CDR1 is SGDLS, CDR2 YYNGEE, per germline.